One and the same sample provided the 14 T cell receptor beta chains below, sequenced in a study of shared clonotypes between healthy human individuals. Clones were read by immunoSEQ multiplex PCR, and TCRdb kept only the in-frame ones, dropping some. The repertoire consists of roughly 2.5 million clones, with 85% to 95% occurring once and the leading ten covering around 0.14%. The sample consisted of naive CD4+ T cells sorted from blood. This sample's subset: CD45RA+ positively selected. The receptor set was obtained from a man between 18 and 35 years old in good health.

The chain uses TRBV7-9 and TRBJ1-3; the D is unclear. The V end lost 3 bases, the J end lost 0 bases, and 9 bases lay between the germline ends. Germline V gene sequence: CDR1 SEHNR, CDR2 FQNEAQ (reference sequence). The CDR3 has 15 residues. In DNA form, the CDR3 reads TGTGCCAGCAGCTTTGCACTTATCTCTGGAAACACCATATATTTT. It is translated as CASSFALISGNTIYF.

Regarding this clone: Other nucleotide sequences from this sample produce the same CDR3. The gene calls are TRBV9 and TRBJ1-6; 10 bases are shared with TRBD1. The CDR3 extends over 15 amino acids. The V and J ends lost 0 bases and 8 bases, in that order; junction bases with no gene match: 2. Germline V gene data show CDR1 as SGDLS and CDR2 as YYNGEE. The CDR3 is CASSVGGTGDSPLHF. The CDR3 coding sequence is TGTGCCAGCAGCGTAGGGGGGACAGGGGATTCACCCCTCCACTTT.

The genes are TRBV27 and TRBJ2-7, with no clear D. CDR3 length: 15 amino acids. CDR1 MNHEY and CDR2 SMNVEV come from the germline V gene (reference sequence). Trimming cost V 10 bases and J 1 base, with 20 bases left between them. CDR3 loop: CATVWKESISYEQYF. The CDR3 nucleotides read TGTGCCACCGTTTGGAAGGAGAGTATATCCTACGAGCAGTACTTC.

Details on this clone: The same CDR3 also results from other DNA sequences found in this sample. This chain uses TRBV28 with TRBJ1-2; a possible D gene is TRBD1 (5 bases). CDR1 and CDR2 (germline): MDHEN, SYDVKM. Between the trimmed V and J ends, which lost 6 bases and 5 bases, there was a span of 10 bases. The CDR3 spans 12 residues. CDR3 in DNA: TGTGCCAGCAGATCGGGGGGATATGGCTACACCTTC. Translating it yields CASRSGGYGYTF.

A word on this clone: One end of the junction does not line up with germline, which may come from a read error. The chain combines TRBV27 with TRBJ2-7; D is ambiguous. Looked up from germline, CDR1 is MNHEY and CDR2 is SMNVEV (reference sequence). The CDR3 contains 15 residues. This chain's CDR3 is CASSLSAYFSYEQYF. For the CDR3, the DNA is TGTGCCAGCAGTCTATCCGCTTACTTCTCCTACGAGCAGTACTTC.

This clone was detected once. This chain links TRBV5-5 with TRBJ2-5, with D possibly matching TRBD1 (5 bases). This CDR3 spans 17 amino acids. V shed 3 bases and J shed 1 base, with 19 bases lying between them. Germline V gene data show CDR1 as SGHKS and CDR2 as YYEKEE (reference sequence). The CDR3 sequence: CASSWGDKGFPQETQYF. The DNA for the CDR3 is TGTGCCAGCAGCTGGGGCGATAAAGGGTTTCCCCAAGAGACCCAGTACTTC. The full variable domain, with the rest looked up from reference TRBV5-5 and TRBJ2-5, is DAGVTQSPTHLIKTRGQQVTLRCSPISGHKSVSWYQQVLGQGPQFIFQYYEKEERGRGNFPDRFSARQFPNYSSELNVNALLLGDSALYLCASSWGDKGFPQETQYFGPGTRLLVL.

The chain carries TRBV4-1 and TRBJ1-3, with a possible D match to TRBD1 (5 bases). The CDR3 is 15 residues long. CDR1 and CDR2 from the germline V gene are MGHRA and YSYEKL. Trimming took off 3 bases at V and 8 bases at J, with 17 bases between the two ends. CDR3 coding DNA: TGCGCCAGCAGCCACAACATGTGGGGGGAGGACACCATATATTTT. Its translation is CASSHNMWGEDTIYF.

The chain couples TRBV7-2 to TRBJ2-2; TRBD2 is a possible D gene (6 bases). CDR3 length equals 15 residues. V lost 5 bases, J lost 7 bases, and 17 bases lay in between. The germline gives CDR1 SGHTA, CDR2 FQGNSA. The CDR3 coding sequence is TGTGCCAGCAGCCGCCTAGTACCGGGGGTCGGGGAGCTGTTTTTT. This gives the protein CASSRLVPGVGELFF. The whole variable domain, filled in from reference TRBV7-2 and TRBJ2-2, reads GAGVSQSPSNKVTEKGKDVELRCDPISGHTALYWYRQSLGQGLEFLIYFQGNSAPDKSGLPSDRFSAERTGGSVSTLTIQRTQQEDSAVYLCASSRLVPGVGELFFGEGSRLTVL.

V usage is TRBV11-2 and J usage is TRBJ1-1; a possible D gene is TRBD1 (5 bases). The V end lost 3 bases, the J end lost 4 bases, and 9 bases lay between the germline ends. Germline lookup yields CDR1 SGHAT and CDR2 FQNNGV. CDR3 length: 13 residues. The CDR3 coding sequence is TGTGCCAGCAGCTTGCAGGGTGGCACTGAAGCTTTCTTT. It specifies CASSLQGGTEAFF.

The CDR3 DNA is TGTGCCTGGAGCAAGCGGGAAATAAATGGCTACACCTTC. Its translation is CAWSKREINGYTF. The chain links TRBV30 to TRBJ1-2; D gene uncertain. Germline V gives CDR1 GTSNPN, CDR2 SVGIG (reference sequence). The germline V and J ends were trimmed by 3 bases and 6 bases, with 14 bases remaining between them. The CDR3 spans 13 residues.

The V gene is TRBV29-1, the J gene TRBJ2-1; perhaps TRBD2 as D (5 bases). The CDR3 is 14 residues long. Germline CDR1 SQVTM, CDR2 ANQGSEA. The V end was cut by 6 bases, the J end by 1 base, with 13 bases between. CDR3 nucleotides: TGCAGCGTCGTTAGCGTATCTTCCTACAATGAGCAGTTCTTC. Translated, it gives CSVVSVSSYNEQFF.

The chain carries TRBV29-1 and TRBJ2-2; 7 bases agree with TRBD2. The junction had 3 bases not matched to a gene; V was cut back by 4 bases and J by 1 base. Germline V lookup: CDR1 SQVTM, CDR2 ANQGSEA. The CDR3 spans 14 residues. The CDR3 here is CSVGASGNTGELFF. The CDR3 region has the DNA TGCAGCGTTGGGGCTAGCGGGAACACCGGGGAGCTGTTTTTT.

To note about this clone: Other DNA sequences in this specimen translate into the identical CDR3. This sequence joins TRBV28 and TRBJ1-4; D gene uncertain. The V end lost 6 bases, the J end lost 0 bases, and 5 bases lay between the germline ends. The germline gives CDR1 MDHEN, CDR2 SYDVKM. The CDR3 covers 13 residues. CDR3 nucleotides: TGTGCCAGCAGCCGTGCAACTAATGAAAAACTGTTTTTT. It is translated as CASSRATNEKLFF.

This clone is a singleton in its sample. This CDR3 is also generated by other DNA sequences in the sample. This rearrangement joins TRBV18 to TRBJ2-7; no definite D call. The CDR3 contains 13 residues. Trimming left V 3 bases short and J 3 bases short, with 9 bases between. Germline assignment: CDR1 KGHSH and CDR2 LQKENI. The CDR3 region is CASSPGVGYEQYF. CDR3 sequence (DNA): TGTGCCAGCTCACCTGGGGTGGGCTACGAGCAGTACTTC.